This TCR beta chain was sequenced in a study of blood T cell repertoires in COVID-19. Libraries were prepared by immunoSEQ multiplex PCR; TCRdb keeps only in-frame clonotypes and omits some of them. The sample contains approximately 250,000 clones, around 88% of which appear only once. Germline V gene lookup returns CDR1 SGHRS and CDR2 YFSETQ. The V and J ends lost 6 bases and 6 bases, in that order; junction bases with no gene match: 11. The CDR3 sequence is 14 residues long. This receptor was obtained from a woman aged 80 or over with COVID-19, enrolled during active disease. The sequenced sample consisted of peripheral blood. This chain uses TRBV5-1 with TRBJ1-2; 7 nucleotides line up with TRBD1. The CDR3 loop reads CASTPHPGTDGYTF. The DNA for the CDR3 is TGCGCCAGCACTCCGCACCCCGGGACAGATGGCTACACCTTC.